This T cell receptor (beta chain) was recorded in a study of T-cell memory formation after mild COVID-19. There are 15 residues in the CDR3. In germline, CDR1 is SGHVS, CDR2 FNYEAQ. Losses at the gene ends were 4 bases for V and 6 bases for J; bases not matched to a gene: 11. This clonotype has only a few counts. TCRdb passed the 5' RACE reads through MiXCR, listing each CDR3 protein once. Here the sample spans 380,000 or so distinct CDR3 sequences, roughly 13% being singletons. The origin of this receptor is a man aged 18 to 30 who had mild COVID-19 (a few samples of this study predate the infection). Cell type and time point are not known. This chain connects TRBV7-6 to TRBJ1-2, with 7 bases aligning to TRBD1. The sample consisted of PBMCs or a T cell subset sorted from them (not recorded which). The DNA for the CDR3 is TGTGCCAGCAGCTCCCCAGGGGGGGCAGAGGATGGCTACACCTTC. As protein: CASSSPGGAEDGYTF.